This T cell receptor (beta chain) was retrieved from a study of blood T cell repertoires in COVID-19. For the study at large: There were acute and convalescent COVID-19 samples, and they came from the United States, Italy and Spain.

Some clones are missing from TCRdb's copy, which holds only in-frame ones; the method was immunoSEQ multiplex PCR. The data contain roughly 120,000 clones, less than 85% of them singletons. After removal of 4 bases from V and 8 bases from J, the junction contained 7 bases not matched to a gene. From germline, CDR1 is MNHEY and CDR2 SVGEGT. CDR3 length: 13 amino acids. This sequence originates from a human donor in a cohort sampled during active or convalescent COVID-19. The chain carries TRBV6-2 or TRBV6-3 and TRBJ1-2, with 7 bases that match TRBD1. The sample comprised peripheral blood. CDR3 nucleotide sequence: TGTGCCAGCAGTTTTCCCGAGGACAGGGGCTACACCTTC. Its translation is CASSFPEDRGYTF.